Shown below are 31 T cell receptor beta chains from a single sample sequenced in a study of T cell responses to AZD1222 COVID-19 vaccine. TCRdb's copy holds only in-frame clones and misses some; the assay was immunoSEQ multiplex PCR. Among around 84,000 clones listed, 80% to 90% were seen once. The starting material was peripheral blood, obtained on day 0 of MenACWY control vaccination. Source of these receptors: an adult in good health.

The J gene is TRBJ2-2, the V gene TRBV6-2 or TRBV6-3; 10 bases line up with TRBD2. The CDR3 totals 18 residues. CDR1 and CDR2 (germline): MNHEY, SVGEGT. The V and J ends lost 2 bases and 2 bases, in that order; junction bases with no gene match: 8. The DNA for the CDR3 is TGTGCCAGCAGTTACCCGGGACTAGCGCATCTAAACACCGGGGAGCTGTTTTTT. It encodes CASSYPGLAHLNTGELFF.

The rearrangement uses TRBV18 and TRBJ2-7; D gene uncertain. Trimming removed 6 bases from V and 5 bases from J, with 14 bases in between. The germline gives CDR1 KGHSH, CDR2 LQKENI. There are 13 residues in the CDR3. CDR3 loop: CASSLRVGDEQYF. Written as DNA, the CDR3 is TGTGCCAGCTCTCTCAGAGTCGGCGACGAGCAGTACTTC.

The rearrangement uses TRBV6-1 and TRBJ2-3; 7 nucleotides align to TRBD1. J was trimmed by 3 bases and V by 0 bases; bases with no gene match: 6. CDR3 length: 16 amino acids. CDR1 is MNHNS, CDR2 SASEGT, per germline. The CDR3 loop is CASSEAEGARTDTQYF. In nucleotides, the CDR3 is TGTGCCAGCAGTGAAGCTGAGGGGGCTAGGACAGATACGCAGTATTTT.

The V call is TRBV30, the J call TRBJ1-5; D remains unclear. CDR1 is GTSNPN and CDR2 is SVGIG in the germline V gene (reference sequence). The CDR3 is 15 amino acids. The V and J ends lost 0 bases and 0 bases respectively, with 9 bases between them. CDR3 sequence: CAWSVPGDSNQPQHF. The CDR3 DNA is TGTGCCTGGAGTGTGCCCGGAGATAGCAATCAGCCCCAGCATTTT.

The genes are TRBV5-1 and TRBJ1-1; D call uncertain. CDR3 length: 15 residues. Germline assignment: CDR1 SGHRS and CDR2 YFSETQ. With 0 bases removed from V and 0 bases from J, the gap between germline ends came to 9 bases. The CDR3 DNA reads TGCGCCAGCAGCTTGGCCAGCAGTTTGAACACTGAAGCTTTCTTT. It translates to CASSLASSLNTEAFF.

The V call is TRBV5-6, the J call TRBJ2-3; 7 nucleotides align to TRBD1. The germline V gene has CDR1 SGHDT and CDR2 YYEEEE. The V gene end was trimmed by 3 bases and the J gene end by 0 bases; junction bases not matched to a gene: 7. The CDR3 is made up of 16 amino acids. CDR3 amino acids: CASSWGQSPSTDTQYF. Written as DNA, the CDR3 is TGTGCCAGCAGCTGGGGACAGTCCCCTAGCACAGATACGCAGTATTTT.

DNA of the CDR3: TGTGCCATCCTCGACACAGATACGCAGTATTTT. Translating gives CAILDTDTQYF. The chain combines TRBV10-3 with TRBJ2-3; D is ambiguous. CDR1 is ENHRY and CDR2 is SYGVKD in the germline V gene. V dropped 8 bases and J dropped 2 bases, with 5 bases sitting between them. The CDR3 has 11 residues.

This clone was picked up one time. This rearrangement joins TRBV6-5 to TRBJ1-6; TRBD1 aligns across 8 bases. This CDR3 is 16 amino acids long. The trim removed 3 bases at V and 10 bases at J, leaving 11 bases unmatched. CDR1 and CDR2 (germline): MNHEY, SVGAGI. CDR3 DNA sequence: TGTGCCAGCAGTTATCGGTTAGGACAGGGCGGATCACCCCTCCACTTT. As protein: CASSYRLGQGGSPLHF.

This rearrangement joins TRBV2 to TRBJ2-1, with 9 bases fitting TRBD1. CDR1 and CDR2 (germline): SNHLY, FYNNEI. Trimming removed 9 bases from V and 4 bases from J; junction bases left unmatched: 13. The CDR3 runs to 16 residues. DNA for the CDR3: TGTGCCAGTCAGGGACAGGGCACGCAACTGTACAATGAGCAGTTCTTC. Protein sequence: CASQGQGTQLYNEQFF.

V is TRBV19 and J is TRBJ2-2; 8 positions match TRBD1. The germline CDR1 and CDR2 sequences are LNHDA and SQIVND (reference sequence). This CDR3 spans 15 amino acids. The junction had 11 bases not matched to a gene; V was cut back by 7 bases and J by 7 bases. This chain's CDR3 is CASNPPQGVDGELFF. DNA of the CDR3: TGTGCCAGTAACCCGCCACAGGGGGTTGACGGGGAGCTGTTTTTT.

The J gene is TRBJ2-1, the V gene TRBV9; D remains unclear. Germline CDR1 is SGDLS and CDR2 is YYNGEE. The CDR3 covers 13 residues. The V end was cut by 2 bases, the J end by 6 bases, with 9 bases between. The CDR3 loop reads CASSVGPRNEQFF. The CDR3 nucleotides are TGTGCCAGCAGCGTTGGACCTCGCAATGAGCAGTTCTTC.

V and J are TRBV14 and TRBJ1-1; D remains unclear. The CDR3 totals 15 residues. The V gene lost 0 bases and the J gene lost 1 base, with 9 bases spanning the gap. Germline V gives CDR1 SGHDN, CDR2 FVKESK. CDR3 nucleotides: TGTGCCAGCAGCCAAGACCAGAGACCGAACACTGAAGCTTTCTTT. It yields the protein CASSQDQRPNTEAFF.

The genes are TRBV7-8 and TRBJ2-5; the D is unclear. The germline V gene has CDR1 SGHVS and CDR2 FQNEAQ. The CDR3 sequence is 15 residues long. Trimming cost V 0 bases and J 2 bases, with 10 bases left between them. This CDR3 is CASSLASNRQETQYF. The DNA of the CDR3 is TGTGCCAGCAGCTTAGCTTCGAACAGACAAGAGACCCAGTACTTC.

The chain carries TRBV30 and TRBJ1-1; TRBD1 agrees at 10 bases. Germline-derived CDR1 and CDR2 are GTSNPN and SVGIG (reference sequence). The CDR3 totals 15 residues. The trim removed 0 bases at V and 2 bases at J, leaving 3 bases unmatched. CDR3 region: CAWSVRDRGNTEAFF. The CDR3 DNA reads as TGTGCCTGGAGTGTACGGGACAGGGGCAACACTGAAGCTTTCTTT.

V usage is TRBV7-2 and J usage is TRBJ1-6; D is uncertain. The V end was cut by 5 bases, the J end by 7 bases, with 18 bases between. The CDR3 runs to 16 residues. Germline lookup yields CDR1 SGHTA and CDR2 FQGNSA. CDR3 DNA: TGTGCCAGCAGCCGCGACAACTCAGTAGGGAATTCACCCCTCCACTTT. Protein product: CASSRDNSVGNSPLHF.

This clone has only a few counts. This chain links TRBV18 with TRBJ1-1; 8 bases map to TRBD1. V was pared by 4 bases and J by 1 base, with 5 bases of the junction left unmatched. The germline gives CDR1 KGHSH, CDR2 LQKENI. The CDR3 is 15 amino acids. The CDR3 sequence: CASSRSDRGNTEAFF. Here the CDR3 DNA reads TGTGCCAGCTCACGATCAGACAGGGGGAACACTGAAGCTTTCTTT.

This clone was picked up a small number of times. The chain uses TRBV6-4 and TRBJ1-6, with 7 bases that match TRBD1. V lost 3 bases, J lost 7 bases, and 3 bases stayed unmatched. The CDR3 is 14 residues long. Per germline, CDR1 MRHNA and CDR2 SNTAGT. Written as DNA, the CDR3 is TGTGCCAGCAGTGAGGGCAGGGGGAATTCACCCCTCCACTTT. It specifies CASSEGRGNSPLHF.

This clone was recorded a few times. This chain connects TRBV7-2 to TRBJ1-5; D gene ambiguous. The V end was cut by 2 bases, the J end by 0 bases, with 17 bases between. Germline V gene lookup returns CDR1 SGHTA and CDR2 FQGNSA. The CDR3 is 18 amino acids. In DNA, the CDR3 is TGTGCCAGCAGCTTATTCGCTCGGGGATTTTCTAGCAATCAGCCCCAGCATTTT. Its translation is CASSLFARGFSSNQPQHF.

The chain uses TRBV2 and TRBJ1-4, with D perhaps TRBD1 (5 bases). Germline values: CDR1 SNHLY, CDR2 FYNNEI. There are 15 residues in the CDR3. Between the trimmed V and J ends, which lost 4 bases and 0 bases, there was a span of 9 bases. CDR3 loop: CASSASTATNEKLFF. CDR3 in DNA: TGTGCCAGCAGTGCCTCGACAGCAACTAATGAAAAACTGTTTTTT.

This clone was seen a single time. This chain connects TRBV6-1 to TRBJ2-3; D is perhaps TRBD1 or TRBD2 (5 bases each). In germline, CDR1 is MNHNS, CDR2 SASEGT. The V end lost 1 base, the J end lost 0 bases, and 14 bases lay between the germline ends. CDR3 length: 17 amino acids. This chain's CDR3 is CASSEGRERPSTDTQYF. CDR3 in DNA: TGTGCCAGCAGTGAAGGCAGGGAGCGCCCTAGCACAGATACGCAGTATTTT.

V usage is TRBV7-9 and J usage is TRBJ1-6, with D tentatively TRBD1 (6 bases). Germline CDR1 and CDR2: SEHNR and FQNEAQ (reference sequence). V gave up 5 bases and J gave up 5 bases, with 16 bases separating them. The CDR3 runs 16 residues. Here the CDR3 DNA reads TGTGCCAGCAGCAAACAGGGTAGTCCTGATAATTCACCCCTCCACTTT. Its protein product is CASSKQGSPDNSPLHF.

This rearrangement joins TRBV11-1 to TRBJ2-2; D may correspond to TRBD1 or TRBD2 (7 bases each). This CDR3 region has 16 residues. CDR1 SGHAT and CDR2 FQDESV come from the germline V gene (reference sequence). Deletions cut 1 base from V and 4 bases from J, with 13 bases between. Here the CDR3 reads CASSLDRGGSTGELFF. In DNA form, the CDR3 reads TGTGCCAGCAGCTTAGACAGGGGAGGGAGCACCGGGGAGCTGTTTTTT.

V usage is TRBV7-2 and J usage is TRBJ1-3, with a tentative D call TRBD1 (5 bases). The CDR3 contains 16 residues. V was trimmed by 4 bases and J by 0 bases, leaving 13 bases between them. Germline V CDR1 and CDR2: SGHTA, FQGNSA. The CDR3: CASSSIDRFSGNTIYF. The CDR3 DNA reads as TGTGCCAGCAGCTCTATCGACAGATTCTCTGGAAACACCATATATTTT.

CDR3 bases: TGTGCCAGCACTGGCAGGGTCTACAATGAGCAGTTCTTC. Protein sequence: CASTGRVYNEQFF. V and J are TRBV28 and TRBJ2-1; D might be TRBD1 (5 bases). V gave up 7 bases and J gave up 3 bases, with 10 bases separating them. The CDR3 is made up of 13 amino acids. Per the germline V gene, CDR1 is MDHEN and CDR2 is SYDVKM.

The rearrangement uses TRBV6-5 and TRBJ2-3; possibly TRBD1 or TRBD2 for D (5 bases each). With 10 bases removed from V and 2 bases from J, the gap between germline ends came to 16 bases. The CDR3 extends over 14 amino acids. Germline CDR1 reads MNHEY; CDR2 reads SVGAGI. In nucleotides, the CDR3 is TGTGCCACCCGGGGCCTAATCGACACAGATACGCAGTATTTT. The encoded protein is CATRGLIDTDTQYF.

In its sample, this clone was seen a few times. The chain links TRBV6-2 or TRBV6-3 to TRBJ1-1; no reliable D call. Trimming took off 2 bases at V and 1 base at J, with 5 bases between the two ends. There are 13 residues in the CDR3. Germline CDR1 MNHEY, CDR2 SVGEGT. CDR3 sequence (DNA): TGTGCCAGCAGTTACATACAGAACACTGAAGCTTTCTTT. It yields the protein CASSYIQNTEAFF.

This chain connects TRBV30 to TRBJ1-5; the match to TRBD1 covers 9 bases. The CDR3 is 12 amino acids. J was trimmed by 7 bases and V by 5 bases; bases with no gene match: 3. Germline loops: CDR1 GTSNPN, CDR2 SVGIG (reference sequence). The CDR3, as DNA: TGTGCCTGGGGGACAGGGACCCAGCCCCAGCATTTT. Its protein product is CAWGTGTQPQHF.

The gene calls are TRBV2 and TRBJ1-2; unclear D gene. The germline V gene has CDR1 SNHLY and CDR2 FYNNEI. The CDR3 contains 18 residues. Trimming cost V 3 bases and J 0 bases, with 20 bases left between them. Here the CDR3 reads CASSDSIEVGSSNYGYTF. CDR3 sequence (DNA): TGTGCCAGCAGTGACTCCATCGAGGTAGGATCTTCTAACTATGGCTACACCTTC.

The J gene is TRBJ1-6, the V gene TRBV21-1; the D segment call TRBD1 is taken from the table without a DNA check. TRBV21-1 is a pseudogene locus. The CDR3 consists of 16 residues. The CDR3 region has the DNA TGTGCCAGCAGCCTAGAACAGGGTGCCTATAATTCACCCCTCCACTTT. Translating gives CASSLEQGAYNSPLHF.

V and J are TRBV7-2 and TRBJ2-5; D may be TRBD2 (6 bases). The CDR3 length is 14 residues. Germline CDR1 reads SGHTA; CDR2 reads FQGNSA. Trimming removed 2 bases at V and 1 base at J, with 8 bases between. The CDR3 DNA reads as TGTGCCAGCAGCTTATTGGGACTCCAAGAGACCCAGTACTTC. It yields the protein CASSLLGLQETQYF.

This rearrangement joins TRBV27 to TRBJ1-2; 7 bases are shared with TRBD1. V lost 7 bases and J lost 5; bases outside the gene matches: 7. The CDR3 has 13 residues. Per the germline V gene, CDR1 is MNHEY and CDR2 is SMNVEV (reference sequence). CDR3 in DNA: TGTGCCAGCAAAGCGCCAGGGGGGTATGGCTACACCTTC. It is translated as CASKAPGGYGYTF.